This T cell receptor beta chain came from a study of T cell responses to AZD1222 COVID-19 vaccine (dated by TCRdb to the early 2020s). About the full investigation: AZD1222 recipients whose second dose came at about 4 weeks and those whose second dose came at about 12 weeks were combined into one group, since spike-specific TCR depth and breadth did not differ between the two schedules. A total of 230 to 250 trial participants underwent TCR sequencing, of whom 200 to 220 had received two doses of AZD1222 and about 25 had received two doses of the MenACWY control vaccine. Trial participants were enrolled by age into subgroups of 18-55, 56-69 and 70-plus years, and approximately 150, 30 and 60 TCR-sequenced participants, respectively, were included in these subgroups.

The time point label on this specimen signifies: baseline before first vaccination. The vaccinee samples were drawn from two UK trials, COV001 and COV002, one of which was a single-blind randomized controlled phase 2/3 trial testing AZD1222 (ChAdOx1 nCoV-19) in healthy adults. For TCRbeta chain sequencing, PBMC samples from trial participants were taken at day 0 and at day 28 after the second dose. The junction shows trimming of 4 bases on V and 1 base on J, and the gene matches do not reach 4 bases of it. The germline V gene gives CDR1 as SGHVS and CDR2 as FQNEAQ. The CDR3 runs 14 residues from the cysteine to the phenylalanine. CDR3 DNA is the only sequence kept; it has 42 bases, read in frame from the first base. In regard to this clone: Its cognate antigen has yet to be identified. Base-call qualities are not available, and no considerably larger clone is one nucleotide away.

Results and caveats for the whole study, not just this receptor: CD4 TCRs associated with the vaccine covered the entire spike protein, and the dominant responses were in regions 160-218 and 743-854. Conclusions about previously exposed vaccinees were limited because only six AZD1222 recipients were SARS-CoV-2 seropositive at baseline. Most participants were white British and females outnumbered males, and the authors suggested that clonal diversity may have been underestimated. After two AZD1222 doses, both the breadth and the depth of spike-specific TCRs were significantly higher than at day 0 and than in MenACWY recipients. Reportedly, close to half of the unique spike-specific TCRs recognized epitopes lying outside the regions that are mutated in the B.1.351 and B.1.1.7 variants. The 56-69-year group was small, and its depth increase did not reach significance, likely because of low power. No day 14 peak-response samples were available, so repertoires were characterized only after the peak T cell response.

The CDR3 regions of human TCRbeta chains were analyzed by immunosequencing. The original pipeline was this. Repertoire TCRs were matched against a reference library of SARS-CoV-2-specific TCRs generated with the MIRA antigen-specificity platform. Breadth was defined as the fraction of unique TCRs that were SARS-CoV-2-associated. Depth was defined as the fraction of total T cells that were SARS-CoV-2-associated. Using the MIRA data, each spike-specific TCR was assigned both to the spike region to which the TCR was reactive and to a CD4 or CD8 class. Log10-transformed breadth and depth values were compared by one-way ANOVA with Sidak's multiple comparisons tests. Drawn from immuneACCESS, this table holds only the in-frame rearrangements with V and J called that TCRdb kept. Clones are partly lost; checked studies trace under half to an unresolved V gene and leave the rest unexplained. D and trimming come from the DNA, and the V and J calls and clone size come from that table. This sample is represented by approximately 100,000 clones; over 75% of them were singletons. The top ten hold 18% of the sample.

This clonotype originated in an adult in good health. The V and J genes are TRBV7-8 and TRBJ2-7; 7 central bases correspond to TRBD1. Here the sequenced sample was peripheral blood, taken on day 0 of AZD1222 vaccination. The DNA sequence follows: TGTGCCAGCAGCTCAGGGACAGAATCCTACGAGCAGTACTTC. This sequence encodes CASSSGTESYEQYF.